This TCR beta chain was sequenced in a study of blood T cell repertoires in COVID-19. Study-level background: Donors in the United States, Italy and Spain gave samples during acute or convalescent COVID-19. PBMCs, B-cell-depleted T cells, or T cells were the source of the cDNA or gDNA that made up the material.

Only in-frame clones appear in the TCRdb table, and some are missing; sequencing was by immunoSEQ multiplex PCR. This sample has more than 200,000 clones, with about nine tenths found just once. Two consecutive negative NP/OP PCR tests, clearance, or resolved symptoms defined Cohort 3 recovery. The J segment lost 3 bases and the V segment lost 2 bases, leaving 10 bases of the junction unmatched. CDR1 and CDR2 from the germline V gene are SGHNT and YYREEE (reference sequence). The length of the CDR3 is 18 residues. Source material: PBMCs or T cells enriched from blood (not recorded which). The sequence came from a woman between 18 and 29 years old who had recovered from COVID-19. The V and J genes are TRBV5-4 and TRBJ2-2; TRBD2 aligns across 10 bases. CDR3 residues: CASSFRSGRTVDTGELFF. CDR3 DNA: TGTGCCAGCAGCTTTCGTAGCGGGAGGACGGTGGACACCGGGGAGCTGTTTTTT.